This T cell receptor (beta chain) originates from a study of Graves' ophthalmopathy and Graves' hyperthyroidism. Every ophthalmopathy donor presented moderate-to-severe activity, CAS ≥3, NOSPECS ≥4 and duration under 3 months. Establishment of the diagnosis relied upon clinical symptoms, serum thyroxine, TRAb, thyroid ultrasound and orbital computed tomography. Fresh peripheral blood, about 10 ml, was the PBMC source. Trimming took 3 bases from V and 4 from J, leaving 9 bases between them. The germline V gene has CDR1 DFQATT and CDR2 SNEGSKA (reference sequence). The CDR3 totals 12 residues. This clonotype was seen many times. The antigen remains undetermined. The study amplified TCR beta CDR3 regions using RNA transcripts. The library came from an HTBI-primed first-round RT-PCR and a second-round multiplex PCR. Each CDR3 protein gets one entry after TCRdb re-called the multiplex PCR reads with MiXCR. The sample has about 240,000 distinct CDR3 sequences, roughly 50% seen once.

Findings of the study overall: Blood also held most thyroid clonotypes expanded above 0.001 frequency.

The origin of this receptor is an adult man with Graves' ophthalmopathy. What was sequenced was peripheral blood. This chain uses TRBV20-1 with TRBJ1-2; no clear D gene. The CDR3 loop is CSARARIYGYTF. The CDR3, as DNA: TGCAGTGCTAGGGCACGGATCTATGGCTACACCTTC.